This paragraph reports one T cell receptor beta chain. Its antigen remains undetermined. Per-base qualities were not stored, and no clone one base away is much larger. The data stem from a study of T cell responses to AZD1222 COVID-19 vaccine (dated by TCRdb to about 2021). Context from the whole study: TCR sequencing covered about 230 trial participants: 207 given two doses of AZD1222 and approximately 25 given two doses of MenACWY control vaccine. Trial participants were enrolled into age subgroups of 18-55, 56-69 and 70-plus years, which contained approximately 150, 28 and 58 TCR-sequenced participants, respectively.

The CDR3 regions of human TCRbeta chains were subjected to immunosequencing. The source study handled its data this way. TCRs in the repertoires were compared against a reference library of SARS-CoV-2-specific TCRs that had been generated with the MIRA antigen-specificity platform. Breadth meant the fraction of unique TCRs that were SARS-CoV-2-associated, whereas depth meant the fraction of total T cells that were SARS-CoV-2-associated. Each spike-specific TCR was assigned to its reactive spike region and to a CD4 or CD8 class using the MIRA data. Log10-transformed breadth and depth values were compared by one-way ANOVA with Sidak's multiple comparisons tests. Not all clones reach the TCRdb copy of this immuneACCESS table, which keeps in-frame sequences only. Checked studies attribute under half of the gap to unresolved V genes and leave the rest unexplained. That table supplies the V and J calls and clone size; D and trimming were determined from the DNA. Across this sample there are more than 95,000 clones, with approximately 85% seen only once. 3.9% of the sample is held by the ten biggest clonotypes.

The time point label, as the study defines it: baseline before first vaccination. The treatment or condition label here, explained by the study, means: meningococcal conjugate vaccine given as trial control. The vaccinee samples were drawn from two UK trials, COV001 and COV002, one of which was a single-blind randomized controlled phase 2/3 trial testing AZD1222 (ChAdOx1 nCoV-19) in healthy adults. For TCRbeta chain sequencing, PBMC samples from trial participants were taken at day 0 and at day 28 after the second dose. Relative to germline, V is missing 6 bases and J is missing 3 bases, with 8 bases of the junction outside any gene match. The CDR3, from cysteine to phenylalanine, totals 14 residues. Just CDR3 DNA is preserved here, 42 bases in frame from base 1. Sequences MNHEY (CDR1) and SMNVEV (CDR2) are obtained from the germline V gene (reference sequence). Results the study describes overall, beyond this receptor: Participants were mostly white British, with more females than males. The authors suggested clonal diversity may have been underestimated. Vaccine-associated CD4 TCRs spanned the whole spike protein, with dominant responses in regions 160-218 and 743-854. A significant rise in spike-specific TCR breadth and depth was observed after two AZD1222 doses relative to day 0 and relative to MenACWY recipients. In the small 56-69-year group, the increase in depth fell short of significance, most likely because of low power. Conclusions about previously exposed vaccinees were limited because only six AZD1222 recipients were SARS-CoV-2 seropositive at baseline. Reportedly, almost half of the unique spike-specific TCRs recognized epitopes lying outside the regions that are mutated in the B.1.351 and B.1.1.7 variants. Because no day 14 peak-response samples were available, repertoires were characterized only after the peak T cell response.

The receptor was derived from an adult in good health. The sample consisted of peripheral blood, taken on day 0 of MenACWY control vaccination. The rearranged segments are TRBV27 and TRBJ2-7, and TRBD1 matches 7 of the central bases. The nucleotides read TGTGCCAGCAGCTACACGACAGGGAACTACGAGCAGTACTTC. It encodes CASSYTTGNYEQYF.